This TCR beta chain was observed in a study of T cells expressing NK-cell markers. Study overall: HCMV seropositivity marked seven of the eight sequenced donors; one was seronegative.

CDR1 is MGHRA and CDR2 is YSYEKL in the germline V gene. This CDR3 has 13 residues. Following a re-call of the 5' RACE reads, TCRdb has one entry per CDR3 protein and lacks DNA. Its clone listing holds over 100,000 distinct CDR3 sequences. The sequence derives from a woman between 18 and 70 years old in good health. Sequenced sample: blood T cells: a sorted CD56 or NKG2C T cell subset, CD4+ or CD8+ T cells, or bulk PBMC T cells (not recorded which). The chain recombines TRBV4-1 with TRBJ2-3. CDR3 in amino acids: CASSLATTDTQYF.